The 18 T cell receptor beta chains below all came from one sample that was sequenced in a study of T cell clones after liver transplantation. Repertoires were generated with immunoSEQ multiplex PCR, while TCRdb's copy carries only in-frame clones and drops some. Of around 80,000 clones listed, 70% to 85% are singletons. The starting material was CD4+ T cells from blood, obtained just over 45 months after liver transplant. The source of these receptors is a human patient who received a liver transplant. Some T cells may be the graft donor's.

The chain has TRBV28 and TRBJ1-2; perhaps TRBD1 as D (5 bases). The length of the CDR3 is 14 residues. V dropped 10 bases and J dropped 8 bases, with 23 bases sitting between them. The germline CDR1 and CDR2 sequences are MDHEN and SYDVKM. The CDR3 DNA is TGTGCCACCGAAACCGGGACCATGAAGGGAGGCTACACCTTC. It specifies CATETGTMKGGYTF.

The gene calls are TRBV9 and TRBJ2-3; TRBD1 agrees at 7 bases. Germline-derived CDR1 and CDR2 are SGDLS and YYNGEE. The CDR3 is made up of 15 amino acids. V was pared by 0 bases and J by 4 bases, with 5 bases of the junction left unmatched. The CDR3 coding sequence is TGTGCCAGCAGCGTAGGCCAGGGGGTTGCAGATACGCAGTATTTT. Protein sequence: CASSVGQGVADTQYF.

V and J are TRBV10-3 and TRBJ1-5; D is unclear. Trimming left V 4 bases short and J 2 bases short, with 21 bases between. In germline, CDR1 is ENHRY, CDR2 SYGVKD. The CDR3 is 18 amino acids. The CDR3 sequence is CAISGEFIGGWGNQPQHF. The CDR3, as DNA: TGTGCCATCAGTGGAGAGTTTATAGGCGGCTGGGGCAATCAGCCCCAGCATTTT.

This chain connects TRBV5-1 to TRBJ1-3, with D tentatively TRBD1 (5 bases). There are 14 residues in the CDR3. The ends were cut back, 6 bases at V and 4 bases at J, with 14 bases in the middle. The V gene's germline CDR1 is SGHRS and CDR2 YFSETQ. The CDR3 DNA reads TGCGCCAGCACCTTCGGGGGTGACGGAAACACCATATATTTT. Translating it yields CASTFGGDGNTIYF.

This clone appeared once. V and J are TRBV12-5 and TRBJ1-1; 7 bases map to TRBD1. After removal of 2 bases from V and 1 base from J, the junction contained 4 bases not matched to a gene. The CDR3 sequence is 15 residues long. Per germline, CDR1 LGHNT and CDR2 FRNRAP. CDR3 in DNA: TGTGCTAGTGGTTTGTCTAGGGGGCGGAACACTGAAGCTTTCTTT. This gives the protein CASGLSRGRNTEAFF.

V is TRBV28 and J is TRBJ1-2; D is ambiguous. Germline lookup yields CDR1 MDHEN and CDR2 SYDVKM. V dropped 6 bases and J dropped 2 bases, with 10 bases sitting between them. This CDR3 is 13 amino acids long. The CDR3 reads CASSLTENYGYTF. CDR3 DNA: TGTGCCAGCAGCCTGACTGAAAACTATGGCTACACCTTC.

The rearrangement joins TRBV6-5 to TRBJ1-1; tentatively, D is TRBD1 (5 bases). Per the germline V gene, CDR1 is MNHEY and CDR2 is SVGAGI. The CDR3 runs to 13 residues. Trimming shortened V by 2 bases and J by 4 bases, and 8 bases separated the two germline ends. The DNA of the CDR3 is TGTGCCAGCAGTTACATGAGGGGCACTGAAGCTTTCTTT. This sequence encodes CASSYMRGTEAFF.

A word on this clone: One end of the junction fails to match germline, which may point to a read error. The J gene is TRBJ2-2, the V gene TRBV7-7; possibly TRBD2 for D (5 bases). This CDR3 has 16 amino acids. Germline V gene sequence: CDR1 SSHAT, CDR2 FNYEAQ (reference sequence). CDR3 sequence reads: CASSLTSSPNTGELFF. CDR3 sequence (DNA): TGTGCTAGCAGTCTTACTAGTTCGCCGAACACCGGGGAGCTGTTTTTT. The full variable domain, completed using reference TRBV7-7 and TRBJ2-2, is GAGVSQSPRYKVTKRGQDVTLRCDPISSHATLYWYQQALGQGPEFLTYFNYEAQPDKSGLPSDRFSAERPEGSISTLTIQRTEQRDSAMYRCASSLTSSPNTGELFFGEGSRLTVL.

The rearrangement uses TRBV10-1 and TRBJ1-5; tentatively, D is TRBD1 (5 bases). This CDR3 has 17 residues. Germline V gives CDR1 WNHNN, CDR2 SYGVQD (reference sequence). The ends were cut back, 3 bases at V and 1 base at J, with 16 bases in the middle. CDR3 DNA: TGCGCCAGCAGTGATATTTTCGGGGCAGGGAGCAATCAGCCCCAGCATTTT. Protein: CASSDIFGAGSNQPQHF.

The V gene is TRBV6-5, the J gene TRBJ1-4; D perhaps matches TRBD1 (5 bases). V shed 6 bases and J shed 6 bases, with 17 bases lying between them. In germline, CDR1 is MNHEY, CDR2 SVGAGI. CDR3 length equals 15 residues. The CDR3 reads CASRLSGALHEKLFF. CDR3 coding DNA: TGTGCCAGCAGATTATCCGGGGCCCTGCATGAAAAACTGTTTTTT.

This clone was picked up a small number of times. The genes are TRBV5-1 and TRBJ1-2; D is possibly TRBD1 (6 bases). The V end lost 2 bases, the J end lost 8 bases, and 16 bases lay between the germline ends. CDR1 SGHRS and CDR2 YFSETQ come from the germline V gene. The CDR3 loop spans 14 amino acids. The CDR3 coding sequence is TGCGCCAGCAGCTTCAGGGGCCTTCTTGGGGGCTACACCTTC. Its protein product is CASSFRGLLGGYTF.

The rearrangement joins TRBV5-1 to TRBJ1-5; 7 nucleotides line up with TRBD1. The CDR3 length is 14 residues. Germline V gene lookup returns CDR1 SGHRS and CDR2 YFSETQ. With V trimmed by 4 bases and J by 2 bases, 3 bases remained unmatched. CDR3 in DNA: TGCGCCAGCAGCCCTGGACAGGGCAATCAGCCCCAGCATTTT. This codes for CASSPGQGNQPQHF. The full variable domain, its missing parts supplied by reference TRBV5-1 and TRBJ1-5, is KAGVTQTPRYLIKTRGQQVTLSCSPISGHRSVSWYQQTPGQGLQFLFEYFSETQRNKGNFPGRFSGRQFSNSRSEMNVSTLELGDSALYLCASSPGQGNQPQHFGDGTRLSIL.

In DNA, the CDR3 is TGTGCCAGCAGTTTAAATTTTGGGGCGGGCGGGGAGCTGTTTTTT. This encodes CASSLNFGAGGELFF. The rearrangement joins TRBV27 to TRBJ2-2; possibly TRBD1 or TRBD2 for D (5 bases each). Germline V gives CDR1 MNHEY, CDR2 SMNVEV (reference sequence). The length of the CDR3 is 15 residues. V lost 2 bases and J 7 bases, leaving 14 bases between the germline ends.

The V gene is TRBV27, the J gene TRBJ1-3; maybe TRBD1 (5 bases). Germline V gives CDR1 MNHEY, CDR2 SMNVEV (reference sequence). The CDR3 contains 16 residues. Between the trimmed V and J ends, which lost 2 bases and 2 bases, there was a span of 13 bases. CDR3 sequence reads: CASSLAGKGTGNTIYF. The CDR3 DNA sequence: TGTGCCAGCAGTTTAGCAGGGAAGGGTACTGGAAACACCATATATTTT.

The chain combines TRBV7-9 with TRBJ1-1; TRBD1 matches 8 bases. CDR3 length: 12 amino acids. CDR1 and CDR2 (germline): SEHNR, FQNEAQ (reference sequence). J lost 12 bases, V lost 0 bases, and 3 bases had no gene match. This CDR3 is CASSLAPGGPFF. DNA of the CDR3: TGTGCCAGCAGCTTAGCTCCAGGGGGCCCTTTCTTT. The complete variable domain, with remaining parts taken from reference TRBV7-9 and TRBJ1-1, reads DTGVSQNPRHKITKRGQNVTFRCDPISEHNRLYWYRQTLGQGPEFLTYFQNEAQLEKSRLLSDRFSAERPKGSFSTLEIQRTEQGDSAMYLCASSLAPGGPFFGQGTRLTVV.

The V and J genes are TRBV2 and TRBJ2-5; 7 bases match TRBD2. Germline assignment: CDR1 SNHLY and CDR2 FYNNEI. The junction had 2 bases not matched to a gene; V was cut back by 3 bases and J by 1 base. The CDR3 loop spans 14 amino acids. The CDR3 DNA reads TGTGCCAGCAGTGATGGGAGGGCCCAAGAGACCCAGTACTTC. This encodes CASSDGRAQETQYF.

About this clone: The sample has other DNA sequences that encode this CDR3 too. The V call is TRBV5-4, the J call TRBJ1-2, with D unclear. This CDR3 comprises 12 residues. Germline lookup yields CDR1 SGHNT and CDR2 YYREEE (reference sequence). V lost 0 bases, J lost 5 bases, and 5 bases lay in between. The CDR3: CASSLVGYGYTF. CDR3 coding DNA: TGTGCCAGCAGCTTGGTCGGATATGGCTACACCTTC.

The chain uses TRBV7-2 and TRBJ1-2; D is possibly TRBD1 (5 bases). Trimming removed 4 bases from V and 4 bases from J, with 16 bases in between. Germline CDR1 SGHTA, CDR2 FQGNSA. This CDR3 region has 15 residues. The CDR3, as DNA: TGTGCCAGCAGCTCGGCGGCGGGGCGAAGCTATGGCTACACCTTC. Protein product: CASSSAAGRSYGYTF.